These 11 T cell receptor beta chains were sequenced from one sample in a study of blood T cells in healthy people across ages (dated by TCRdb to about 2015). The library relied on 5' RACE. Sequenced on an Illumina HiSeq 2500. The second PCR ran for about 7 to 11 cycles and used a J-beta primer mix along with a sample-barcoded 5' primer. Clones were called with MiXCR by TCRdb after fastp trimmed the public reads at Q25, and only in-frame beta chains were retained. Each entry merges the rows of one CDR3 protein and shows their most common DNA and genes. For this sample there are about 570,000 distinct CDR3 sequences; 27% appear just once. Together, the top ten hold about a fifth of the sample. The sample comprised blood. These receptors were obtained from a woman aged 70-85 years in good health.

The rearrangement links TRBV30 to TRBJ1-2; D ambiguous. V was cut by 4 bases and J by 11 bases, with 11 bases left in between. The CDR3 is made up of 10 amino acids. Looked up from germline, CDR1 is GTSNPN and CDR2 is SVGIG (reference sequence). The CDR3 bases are TGTGCCTGGAAGGGAGGGAGGTACACCTTC. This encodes CAWKGGRYTF.

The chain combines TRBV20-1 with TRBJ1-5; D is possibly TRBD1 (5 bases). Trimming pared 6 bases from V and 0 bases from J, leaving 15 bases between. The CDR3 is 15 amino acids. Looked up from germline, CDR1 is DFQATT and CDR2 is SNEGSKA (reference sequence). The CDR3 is CSAITGAYSNQPQHF. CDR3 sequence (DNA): TGCAGTGCGATCACAGGAGCCTATAGCAATCAGCCCCAGCATTTT.

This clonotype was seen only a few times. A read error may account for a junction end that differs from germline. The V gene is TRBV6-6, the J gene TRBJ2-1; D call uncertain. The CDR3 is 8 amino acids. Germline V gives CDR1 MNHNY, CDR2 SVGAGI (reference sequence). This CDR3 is CASSFVGF. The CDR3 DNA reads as TGTGCCAGCAGTTTCGTGGGCTTC.

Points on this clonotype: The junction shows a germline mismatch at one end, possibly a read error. Written as DNA, the CDR3 is TGTGCCAGCAGCTCCCCAACCGACAGACCAAACACTGAAGCTCTCTTT. This translates into CASSSPTDRPNTEALF. V is TRBV7-2 and J is TRBJ1-1; possibly TRBD1 for D (5 bases). Germline V lookup: CDR1 SGHTA, CDR2 FQGNSA. This CDR3 is built from 16 residues.

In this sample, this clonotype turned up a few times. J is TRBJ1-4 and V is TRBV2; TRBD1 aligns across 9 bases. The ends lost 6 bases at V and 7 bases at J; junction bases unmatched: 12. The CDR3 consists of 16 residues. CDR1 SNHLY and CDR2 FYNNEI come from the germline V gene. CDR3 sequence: CASRYTGGASGEKLFF. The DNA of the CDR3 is TGTGCCAGCAGGTATACAGGGGGCGCGAGTGGTGAAAAACTGTTTTTT.

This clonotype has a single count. The chain's CDR3 is CASGGRYRVQSTNEKLFF. The CDR3 region has the DNA TGTGCCAGCGGCGGCCGATACAGGGTACAGTCAACTAATGAAAAACTGTTTTTT. V usage is TRBV4-2 and J usage is TRBJ1-4; the D gene is possibly TRBD1 (6 bases). Trimming took 8 bases from V and 0 from J, leaving 22 bases between them. This CDR3 has 18 amino acids. In germline, CDR1 is LGHNA, CDR2 YNFKEQ.

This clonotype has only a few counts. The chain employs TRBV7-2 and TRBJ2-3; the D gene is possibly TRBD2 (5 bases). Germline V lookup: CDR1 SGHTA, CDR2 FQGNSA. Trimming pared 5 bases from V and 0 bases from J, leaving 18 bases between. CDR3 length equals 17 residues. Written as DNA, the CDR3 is TGTGCCAGCAGCAAGGATGGGCGGACTTCTAGCACAGATACGCAGTATTTT. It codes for CASSKDGRTSSTDTQYF.

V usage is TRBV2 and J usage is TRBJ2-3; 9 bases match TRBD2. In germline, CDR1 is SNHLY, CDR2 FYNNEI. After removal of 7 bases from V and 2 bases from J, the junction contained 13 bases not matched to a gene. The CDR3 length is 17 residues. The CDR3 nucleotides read TGTGCCAGCACGCCCCCAGCGGGGGGCCCCCTCACAGATACGCAGTATTTT. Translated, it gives CASTPPAGGPLTDTQYF.

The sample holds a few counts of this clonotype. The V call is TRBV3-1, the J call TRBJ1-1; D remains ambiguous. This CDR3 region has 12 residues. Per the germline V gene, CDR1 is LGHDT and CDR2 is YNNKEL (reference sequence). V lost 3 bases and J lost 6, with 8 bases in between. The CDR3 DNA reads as TGTGCCAGCAGCCAGTACAACGCTGAAGCTTTCTTT. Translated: CASSQYNAEAFF.

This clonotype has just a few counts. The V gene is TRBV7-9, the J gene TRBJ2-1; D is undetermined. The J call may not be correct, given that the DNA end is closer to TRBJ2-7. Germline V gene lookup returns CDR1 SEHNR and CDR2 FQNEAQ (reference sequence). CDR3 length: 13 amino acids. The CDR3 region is CASSLAFQTEQYF. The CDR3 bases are TGTGCCAGCAGCTTAGCCTTTCAGACAGAGCAGTACTTC.

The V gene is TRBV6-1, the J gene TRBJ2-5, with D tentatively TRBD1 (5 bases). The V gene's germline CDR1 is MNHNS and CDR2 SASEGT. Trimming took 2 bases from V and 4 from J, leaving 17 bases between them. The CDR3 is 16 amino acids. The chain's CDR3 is CASSELLTAKSETQYF. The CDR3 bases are TGTGCCAGCAGTGAACTATTGACAGCCAAGTCAGAGACCCAGTACTTC.